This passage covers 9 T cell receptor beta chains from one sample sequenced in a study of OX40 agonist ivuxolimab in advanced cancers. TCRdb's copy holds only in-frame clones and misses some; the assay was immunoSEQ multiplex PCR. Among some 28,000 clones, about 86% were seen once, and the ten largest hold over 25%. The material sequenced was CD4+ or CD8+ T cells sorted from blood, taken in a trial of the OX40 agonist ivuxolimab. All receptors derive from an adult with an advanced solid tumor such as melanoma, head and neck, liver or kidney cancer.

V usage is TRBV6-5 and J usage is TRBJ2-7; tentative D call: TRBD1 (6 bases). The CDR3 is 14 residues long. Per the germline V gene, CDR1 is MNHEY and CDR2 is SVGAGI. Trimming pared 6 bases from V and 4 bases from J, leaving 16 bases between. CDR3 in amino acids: CASSPVQGIYEQYF. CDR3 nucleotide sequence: TGTGCCAGCAGCCCGGTACAGGGTATATACGAGCAGTACTTC.

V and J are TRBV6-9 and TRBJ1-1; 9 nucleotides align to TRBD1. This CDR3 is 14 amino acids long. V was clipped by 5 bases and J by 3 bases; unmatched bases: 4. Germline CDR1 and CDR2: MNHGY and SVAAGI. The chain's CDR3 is CASSEGDRDTEAFF. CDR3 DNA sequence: TGTGCCAGCAGTGAAGGGGACAGGGACACTGAAGCTTTCTTT.

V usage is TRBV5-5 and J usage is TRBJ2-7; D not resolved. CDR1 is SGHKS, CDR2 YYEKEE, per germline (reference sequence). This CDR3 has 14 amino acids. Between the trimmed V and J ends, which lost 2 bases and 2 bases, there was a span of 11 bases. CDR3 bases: TGTGCCAGCAGCTTTTTGGCCAGCGCCTACGAGCAGTACTTC. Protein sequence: CASSFLASAYEQYF. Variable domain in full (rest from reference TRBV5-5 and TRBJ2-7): DAGVTQSPTHLIKTRGQQVTLRCSPISGHKSVSWYQQVLGQGPQFIFQYYEKEERGRGNFPDRFSARQFPNYSSELNVNALLLGDSALYLCASSFLASAYEQYFGPGTRLTVT.

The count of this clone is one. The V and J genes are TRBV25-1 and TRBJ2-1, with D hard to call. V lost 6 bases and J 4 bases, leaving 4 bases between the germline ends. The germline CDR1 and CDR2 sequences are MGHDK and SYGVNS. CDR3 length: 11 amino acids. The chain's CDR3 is CASRLYNEQFF. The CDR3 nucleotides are TGTGCCAGCAGATTGTACAATGAGCAGTTCTTC. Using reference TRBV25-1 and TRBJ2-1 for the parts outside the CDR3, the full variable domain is EADIYQTPRYLVIGTGKKITLECSQTMGHDKMYWYQQDPGMELHLIHYSYGVNSTEKGDLSSESTVSRIRTEHFPLTLESARPSHTSQYLCASRLYNEQFFGPGTRLTVL.

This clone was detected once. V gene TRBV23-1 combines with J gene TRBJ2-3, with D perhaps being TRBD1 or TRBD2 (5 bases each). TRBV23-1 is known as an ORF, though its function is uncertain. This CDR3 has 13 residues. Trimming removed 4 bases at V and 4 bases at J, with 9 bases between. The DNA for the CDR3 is TGCGCCAGCAGTCTGCAGGGACCAGATACGCAGTATTTT. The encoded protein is CASSLQGPDTQYF.

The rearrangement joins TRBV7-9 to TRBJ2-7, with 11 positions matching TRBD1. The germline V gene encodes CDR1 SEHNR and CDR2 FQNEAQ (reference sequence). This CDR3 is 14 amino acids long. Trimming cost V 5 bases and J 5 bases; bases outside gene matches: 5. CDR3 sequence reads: CASSPGTGGNEQYF. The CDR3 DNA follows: TGTGCCAGCAGCCCGGGGACAGGGGGTAACGAGCAGTACTTC.

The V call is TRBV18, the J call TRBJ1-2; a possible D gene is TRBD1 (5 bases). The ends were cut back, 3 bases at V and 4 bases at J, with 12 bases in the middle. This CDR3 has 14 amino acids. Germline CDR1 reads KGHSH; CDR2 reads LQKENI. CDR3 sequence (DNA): TGTGCCAGCTCACCCGCCGACGGGACCTATGGCTACACCTTC. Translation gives CASSPADGTYGYTF.

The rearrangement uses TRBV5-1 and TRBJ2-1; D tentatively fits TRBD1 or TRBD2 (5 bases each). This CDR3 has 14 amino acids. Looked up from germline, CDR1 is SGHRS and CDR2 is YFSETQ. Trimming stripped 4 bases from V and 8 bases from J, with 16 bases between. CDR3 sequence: CASSGGFGFDEQFF. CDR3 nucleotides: TGCGCCAGCAGCGGGGGTTTTGGTTTCGATGAGCAGTTCTTC.

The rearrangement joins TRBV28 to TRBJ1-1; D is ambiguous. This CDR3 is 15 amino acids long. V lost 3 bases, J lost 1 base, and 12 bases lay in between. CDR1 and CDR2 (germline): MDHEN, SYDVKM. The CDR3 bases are TGTGCCAGCAGTTTTTTCTCGGACGGGAACACTGAAGCTTTCTTT. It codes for CASSFFSDGNTEAFF.